Sequencing of this T cell receptor (beta chain) was carried out in a study of blood T cell repertoires in COVID-19. Study overall: Specimens from acute and convalescent COVID-19 originated in the United States, Italy and Spain. T cells, B-cell-depleted T cells, or PBMCs provided the cDNA or gDNA that served as material.

Original handling: Using reference gene primer amplification, nucleated cell counts were estimated. Some clones are missing from TCRdb's copy, which holds only in-frame ones; the method was immunoSEQ multiplex PCR. V and J calls plus clone size are reproduced from that table; the DNA served to infer D and trimming. The sample includes about 98,000 clones, roughly 87% of them seen just once. Per germline, CDR1 SQVTM and CDR2 ANQGSEA. V lost 6 bases and J 6 bases, leaving 9 bases between the germline ends. The CDR3 covers 10 residues. The source material was peripheral blood. The TCR sequence derives from a man between 65 and 79 years old with acute or convalescent COVID-19. The V call is TRBV29-1, the J call TRBJ2-7; D possibly corresponds to TRBD1 (5 bases). The CDR3 nucleotides read TGCAGCGTAGGGGATGGCGAGCAGTACTTC. The encoded protein is CSVGDGEQYF.